This T cell receptor beta chain was documented in a study of OX40 agonist ivuxolimab in advanced cancers. Turning to this clone: Its antigen is undetermined.

The CDR3 spans 18 residues. Per the germline V gene, CDR1 is MDHEN and CDR2 is SYDVKM. V lost 4 bases and J lost 0; bases outside the gene matches: 9. Whole-study results and caveats: Relatively little clonal expansion, among the lowest observed, appeared in partial responders at 0.1-3.0 mg/kg. Both CD4+ and CD8+ T cell populations in blood had undergone clonal expansion by week 6 at 0.1 to 3.0 mg/kg. In general, CD8+ T cells held more expanded clones than CD4+ did, on average. Among the nonresponders, some also had low normalized T-cell clonal expansion.

Only in-frame clones appear in the TCRdb table, and some are missing; sequencing was by immunoSEQ multiplex PCR. The sample has 72,000 or so clones, under 90% seen once. Source: CD4+ or CD8+ T cells sorted from blood, taken in a trial of the OX40 agonist ivuxolimab. V usage is TRBV28 and J usage is TRBJ1-5; TRBD1 aligns across 10 bases. The receptor was isolated from an adult with an advanced solid tumor such as melanoma, head and neck, liver or kidney cancer. The DNA of the CDR3 is TGTGCCAGCAGTTCCCCCAGGGACAGGGGTTCTAGCAATCAGCCCCAGCATTTT. Its translation is CASSSPRDRGSSNQPQHF.